This T cell receptor (beta chain) was found in a study of T cell repertoires in cytomegalovirus infection. In its sample, this clonotype was seen many times. TCRdb reprocessed the reads with MiXCR, giving one entry per CDR3 protein. The sample lists about 460,000 distinct CDR3 sequences; 11% were seen once. CDR1 and CDR2 (germline): MNHEY, SMNVEV (reference sequence). This CDR3 contains 15 residues. Trimming left V 6 bases short and J 5 bases short, with 19 bases between. The receptor was isolated from a human donor in good health (CMV status not recorded). Some clones in this sample may be carry-over from other donors' samples. Sequencing input: PBMCs. This chain links TRBV27 with TRBJ1-2; weak D call: TRBD1 (5 bases). This CDR3 is CASSFGAQNYYGYTF. The CDR3 DNA reads as TGTGCCAGCAGCTTCGGGGCCCAGAACTATTATGGCTACACCTTC.